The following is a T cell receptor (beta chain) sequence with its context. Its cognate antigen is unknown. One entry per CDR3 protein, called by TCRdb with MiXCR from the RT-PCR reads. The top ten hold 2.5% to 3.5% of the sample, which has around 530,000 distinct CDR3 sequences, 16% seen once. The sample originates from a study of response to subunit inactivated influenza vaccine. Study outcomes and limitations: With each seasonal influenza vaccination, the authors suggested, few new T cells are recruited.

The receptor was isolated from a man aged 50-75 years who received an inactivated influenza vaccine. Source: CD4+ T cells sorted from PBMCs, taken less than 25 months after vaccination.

CDR3 sequence (DNA): TGTGCCATCAGTGAAACTAGTCCCTACAATGAGCAGTTCTTC. This translates into CAISETSPYNEQFF. The rearrangement uses TRBV10-3 and TRBJ2-1, with D perhaps TRBD2 (5 bases). Germline V CDR1 and CDR2: ENHRY, SYGVKD. This CDR3 has 14 residues. V gave up 3 bases and J gave up 2 bases, with 8 bases separating them.